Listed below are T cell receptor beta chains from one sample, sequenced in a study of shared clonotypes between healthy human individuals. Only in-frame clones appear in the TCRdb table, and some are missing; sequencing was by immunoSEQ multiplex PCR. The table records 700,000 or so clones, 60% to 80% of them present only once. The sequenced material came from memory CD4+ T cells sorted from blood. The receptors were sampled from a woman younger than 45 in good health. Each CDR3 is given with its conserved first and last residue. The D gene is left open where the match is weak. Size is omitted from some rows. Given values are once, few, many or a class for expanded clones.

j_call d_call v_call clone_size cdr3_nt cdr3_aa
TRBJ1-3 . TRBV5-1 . TGCGCCAGCAGCCCCACATACGCTGGAAACACCATATATTTT CASSPTYAGNTIYF
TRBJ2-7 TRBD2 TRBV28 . TGTGCCAGCAGTTTACCGGGAGGGGGTCCCTACGAGCAGTACTTC CASSLPGGGPYEQYF
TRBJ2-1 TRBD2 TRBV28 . TGTGCCAGCAGTCTGGGTATCGGGACTAGCGGGAACAATGAGCAGTTCTTC CASSLGIGTSGNNEQFF
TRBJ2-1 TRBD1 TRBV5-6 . TGTGCCAGCAGCCAGGCGACAGGGGATGAGCAGTTCTTC CASSQATGDEQFF
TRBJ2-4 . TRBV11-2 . TGTGCCAGCAGTAGAAACCGGGGCGCCGGAAACATTCAGTACTTC CASSRNRGAGNIQYF
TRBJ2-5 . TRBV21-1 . TGTGCCAGCAGCCTCCTAGCGGCAGTACAAGAGACCCAGTACTTC CASSLLAAVQETQYF
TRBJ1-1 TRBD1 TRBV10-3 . TGTGCCATCAGCCAGAGCACGACAGGGGCCAACACTGAAGCTTTCTTT CAISQSTTGANTEAFF
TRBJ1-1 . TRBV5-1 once TGCGCCAGCAGCTCCACGGATGCGACTGAAGCTTTCTTT CASSSTDATEAFF
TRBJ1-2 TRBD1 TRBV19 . TGTGCCAGTAGTGGGACCGGGACAGGAAAAGATAACTATGGCTACACCTTC CASSGTGTGKDNYGYTF
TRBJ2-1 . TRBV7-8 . TGTGCCAGCAGCTTGGCGGAGAGCTCCTACAATGAGCAGTTCTTC CASSLAESSYNEQFF
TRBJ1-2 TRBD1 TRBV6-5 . TGTGCCAGCAGGGGACAGGGGGCTAGAGGCTACACCTTC CASRGQGARGYTF
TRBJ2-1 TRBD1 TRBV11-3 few TGTGCCAGCAGTCCCGGGACAGGGGATACCAATGAGCAGTTCTTC CASSPGTGDTNEQFF
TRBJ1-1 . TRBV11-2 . TGTGCCAGCAGCTTAAAAGCGAACACTGAAGCTTTCTTT CASSLKANTEAFF
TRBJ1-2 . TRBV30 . TGTGCCTGGAGTGTACTCGGAGTAACCCCTAACTATGGCTACACCTTC CAWSVLGVTPNYGYTF
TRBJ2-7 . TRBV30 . TGTGCCTGGAAGGGGTCCAGCTACGAGCAGTACTTC CAWKGSSYEQYF
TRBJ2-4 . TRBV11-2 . TGTGCCAGCAGCCGGTTTGCCAAAAACATTCAGTACTTC CASSRFAKNIQYF
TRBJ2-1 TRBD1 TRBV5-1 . TGCGCCAGCAGCTTGACAGGGGTATACAATGAGCAGTTCTTC CASSLTGVYNEQFF
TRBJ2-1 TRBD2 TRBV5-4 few TGTGCCAGCAGTCTAGCGGGAGGGCCCGGAGGGATTGAGCAGTTCTTC CASSLAGGPGGIEQFF
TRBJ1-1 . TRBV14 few TGTGCCAGCAGCCAAGCTCAGGTTAGGAACACTGAAGCTTTCTTT CASSQAQVRNTEAFF
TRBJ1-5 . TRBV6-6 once TGTGCCAGCACCCCGGGACGCGGGAGTATCGGATCGCCCCAGCATTTT CASTPGRGSIGSPQHF
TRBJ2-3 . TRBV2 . TGTGCCAGCAGTGAACGTGAACTAGACCAGGGGTTGGGGTATTTT CASSERELDQGLGYF
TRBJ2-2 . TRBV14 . TGTGCCAGCAGCTTAAGGGCCGCCGGGGAGCTGTTTTTT CASSLRAAGELFF
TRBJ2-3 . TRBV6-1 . TGTGCCAGAGATACGCAGTATTTT CARDTQYF
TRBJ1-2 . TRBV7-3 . TGTGCCAGCAGCTTAAGAGTCCCGGAAGGGGATTTCGACTATGGCTACACCTTC CASSLRVPEGDFDYGYTF
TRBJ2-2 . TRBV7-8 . TGTGCCAGCAGCTTATCCGGAGGGGGCACCGGGGAGCTGTTTTTT CASSLSGGGTGELFF
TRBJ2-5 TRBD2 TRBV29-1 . TGCAGCGACCTCGGGACTAGCTCGGAGACCCAGTACTTC CSDLGTSSETQYF
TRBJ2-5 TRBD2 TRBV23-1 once TGCGCCAGCAGTCAAGGGCTAGCGGGCCAAGAGACCCAGTACTTC CASSQGLAGQETQYF
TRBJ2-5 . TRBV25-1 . TGTGCCAGCACCCCCGGGGTCCAAGAGACCCAGTACTTC CASTPGVQETQYF
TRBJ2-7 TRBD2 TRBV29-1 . TGCAGCGTTGGGACTAGCGGGATGTACGAGCAGTACTTC CSVGTSGMYEQYF
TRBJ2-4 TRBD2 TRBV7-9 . TGTGCCAGCAGCACGGGACTAGATAGCATTCAGTACTTC CASSTGLDSIQYF
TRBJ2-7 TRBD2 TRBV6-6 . TGTGCCAGCAGTAGGGGGACTAGCGGGAGCAACTACGAGCAGTACTTC CASSRGTSGSNYEQYF
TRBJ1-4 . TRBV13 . TGTGCCAGCAGCAGACGGGCCACGGGAGCTAATGAAAAACTGTTTTTT CASSRRATGANEKLFF
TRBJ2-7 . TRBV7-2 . TGTGCCAGCAGCTACCACGAAGACGCGGGATCTAACGAGCAGTACTTC CASSYHEDAGSNEQYF
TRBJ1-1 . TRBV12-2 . TGTGCAAGCTCGGGAGGGAAAATTTATGAAGCTTTCTTT CASSGGKIYEAFF
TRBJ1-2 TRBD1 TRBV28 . TGTGCCAGCAGAATCCGGGACAGGTCCCCGGGGACTAACTATGGCTACACCTTC CASRIRDRSPGTNYGYTF
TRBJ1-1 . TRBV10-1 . TGCGCCAGCAGTGACAGAACGGGGACTGAAGCTTTCTTT CASSDRTGTEAFF
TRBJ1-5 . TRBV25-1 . TGTGCCAGCAGTGAGGCAGGGGACGGGCAGCCCCAGCATTTT CASSEAGDGQPQHF
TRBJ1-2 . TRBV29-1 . TGCAGCGTGGGGGATTTCCAGAATGGCTACACCTTC CSVGDFQNGYTF
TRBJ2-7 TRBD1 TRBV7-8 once TGTGCCAGCAGCGGGGTGGGACAGGGGCACTACGAGCAGTACTTC CASSGVGQGHYEQYF
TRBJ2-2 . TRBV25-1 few TGTGCCAGCAGTCCCCGCCGGGAATTAGACACCGGGGAGCTGTTTTTT CASSPRRELDTGELFF
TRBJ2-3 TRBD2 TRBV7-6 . TGTGCCAGCAGCTTAAAGGTCCCGGGACTAGCGGGAGTTAGTGCAGATACGCAGTATTTT CASSLKVPGLAGVSADTQYF
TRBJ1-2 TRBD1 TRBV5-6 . TGTGCCAGCAGCTCGGGGGACAGGGAGAGTGGCTACACCTTC CASSSGDRESGYTF
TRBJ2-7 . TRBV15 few TGTGCCACCAGCACAAACAGGGCAGGGTACGAGCAGTACTTC CATSTNRAGYEQYF